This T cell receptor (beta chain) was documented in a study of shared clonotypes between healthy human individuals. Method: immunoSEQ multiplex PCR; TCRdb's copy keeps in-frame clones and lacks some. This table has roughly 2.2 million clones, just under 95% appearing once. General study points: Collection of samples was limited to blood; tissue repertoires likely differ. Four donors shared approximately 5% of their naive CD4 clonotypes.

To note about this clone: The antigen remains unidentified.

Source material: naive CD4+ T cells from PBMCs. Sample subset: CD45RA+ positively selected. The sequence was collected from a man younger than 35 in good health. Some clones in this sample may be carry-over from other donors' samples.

The CDR3 coding sequence is TGTGCCAGCAGACGCCGAGAGACCCAGTACTTC. Protein product: CASRRRETQYF. J is TRBJ2-5 and V is TRBV2; no definite D call. The CDR3 totals 11 residues. Germline values: CDR1 SNHLY, CDR2 FYNNEI. The V end was cut by 6 bases, the J end by 4 bases, with 6 bases between.